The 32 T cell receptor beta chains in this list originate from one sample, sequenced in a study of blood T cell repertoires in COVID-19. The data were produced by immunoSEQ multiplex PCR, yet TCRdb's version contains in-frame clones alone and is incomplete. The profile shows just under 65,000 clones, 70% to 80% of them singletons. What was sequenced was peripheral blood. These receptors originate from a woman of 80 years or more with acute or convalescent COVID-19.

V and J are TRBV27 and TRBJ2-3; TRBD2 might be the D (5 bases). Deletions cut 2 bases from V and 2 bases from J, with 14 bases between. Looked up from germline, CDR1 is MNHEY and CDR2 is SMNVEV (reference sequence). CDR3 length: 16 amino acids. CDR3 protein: CASSLRPPGTTDTQYF. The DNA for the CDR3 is TGTGCCAGCAGTTTACGGCCCCCGGGAACCACAGATACGCAGTATTTT.

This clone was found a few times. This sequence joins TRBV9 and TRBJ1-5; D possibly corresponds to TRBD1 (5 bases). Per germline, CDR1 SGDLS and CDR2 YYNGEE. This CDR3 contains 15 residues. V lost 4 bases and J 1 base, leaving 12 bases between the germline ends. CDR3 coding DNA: TGTGCCAGCAGCTCCGGGGGGGAGAGCAATCAGCCCCAGCATTTT. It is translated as CASSSGGESNQPQHF.

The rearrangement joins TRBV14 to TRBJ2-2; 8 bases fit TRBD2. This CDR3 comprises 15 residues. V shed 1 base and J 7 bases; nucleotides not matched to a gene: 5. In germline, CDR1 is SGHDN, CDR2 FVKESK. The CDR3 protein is CASSQVGGAGGELFF. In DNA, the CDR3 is TGTGCCAGCAGCCAAGTCGGGGGGGCCGGCGGGGAGCTGTTTTTT.

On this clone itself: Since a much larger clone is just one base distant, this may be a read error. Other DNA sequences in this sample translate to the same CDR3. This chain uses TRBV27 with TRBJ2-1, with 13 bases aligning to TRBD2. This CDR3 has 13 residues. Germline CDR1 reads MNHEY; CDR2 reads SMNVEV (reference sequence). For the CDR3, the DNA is TGTGCCAGCAGTTCCACTAGCGGGGGGGAGCAATTCTTC. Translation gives CASSSTSGGEQFF.

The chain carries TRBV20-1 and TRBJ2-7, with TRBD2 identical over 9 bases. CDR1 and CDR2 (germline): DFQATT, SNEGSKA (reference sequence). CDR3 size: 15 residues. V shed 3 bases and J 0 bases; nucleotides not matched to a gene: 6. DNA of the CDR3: TGCAGTGCTAGTATCATAGCGGGAGCCTCCTACGAGCAGTACTTC. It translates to CSASIIAGASYEQYF.

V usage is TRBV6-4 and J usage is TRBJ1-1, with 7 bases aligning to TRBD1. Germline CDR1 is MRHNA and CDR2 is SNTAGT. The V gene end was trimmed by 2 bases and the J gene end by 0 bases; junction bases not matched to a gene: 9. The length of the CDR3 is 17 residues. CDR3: CASSDRDSRGMNTEAFF. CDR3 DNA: TGTGCCAGCAGTGACAGGGACAGCCGGGGGATGAACACTGAAGCTTTCTTT.

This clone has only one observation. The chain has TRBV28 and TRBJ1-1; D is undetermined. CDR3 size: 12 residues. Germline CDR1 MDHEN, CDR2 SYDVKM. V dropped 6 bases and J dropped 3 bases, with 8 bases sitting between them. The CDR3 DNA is TGTGCCAGCAGGGTAGAGTACACTGAAGCTTTCTTT. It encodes CASRVEYTEAFF.

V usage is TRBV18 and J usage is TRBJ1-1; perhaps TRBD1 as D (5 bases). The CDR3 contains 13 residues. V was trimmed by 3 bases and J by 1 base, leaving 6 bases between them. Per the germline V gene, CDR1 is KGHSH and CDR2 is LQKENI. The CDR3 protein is CASSPQGNTEAFF. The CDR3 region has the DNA TGTGCCAGCTCACCTCAGGGGAACACTGAAGCTTTCTTT.

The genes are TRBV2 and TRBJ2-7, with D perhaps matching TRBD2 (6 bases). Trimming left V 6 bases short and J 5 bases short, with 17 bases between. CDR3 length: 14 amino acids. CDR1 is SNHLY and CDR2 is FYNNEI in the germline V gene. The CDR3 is CASSREAGGNEQYF. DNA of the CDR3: TGTGCCAGCAGCCGCGAAGCCGGGGGTAACGAGCAGTACTTC.

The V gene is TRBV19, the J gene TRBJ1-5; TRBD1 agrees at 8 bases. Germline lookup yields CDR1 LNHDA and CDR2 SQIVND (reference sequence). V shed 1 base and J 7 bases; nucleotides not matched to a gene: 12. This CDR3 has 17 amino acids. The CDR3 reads CASSIGDRGAGRQPQHF. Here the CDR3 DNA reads TGTGCCAGTAGTATAGGAGACAGGGGCGCCGGCAGGCAGCCCCAGCATTTT.

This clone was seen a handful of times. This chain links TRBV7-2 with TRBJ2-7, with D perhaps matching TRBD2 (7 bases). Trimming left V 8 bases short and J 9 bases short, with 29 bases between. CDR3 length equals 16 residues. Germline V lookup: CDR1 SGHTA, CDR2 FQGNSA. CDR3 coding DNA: TGTGCCAGCCCTCCCCCGAGGTCCCAGGGGCCGGGGGGGCAGTACTTC. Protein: CASPPPRSQGPGGQYF.

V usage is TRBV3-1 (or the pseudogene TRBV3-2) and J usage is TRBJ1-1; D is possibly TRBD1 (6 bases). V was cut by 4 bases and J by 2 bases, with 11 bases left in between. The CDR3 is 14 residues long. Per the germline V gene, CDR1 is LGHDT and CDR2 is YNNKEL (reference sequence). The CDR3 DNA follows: TGTGCCAGCAGCCGGACAGCAAGAAACACTGAAGCTTTCTTT. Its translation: CASSRTARNTEAFF.

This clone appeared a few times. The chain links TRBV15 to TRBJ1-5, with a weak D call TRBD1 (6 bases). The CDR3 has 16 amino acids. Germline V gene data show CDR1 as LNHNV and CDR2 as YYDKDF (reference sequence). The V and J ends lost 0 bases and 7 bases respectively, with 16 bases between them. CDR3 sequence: CATSRDLTGGAQPQHF. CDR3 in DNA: TGTGCCACCAGCAGAGACCTTACGGGGGGCGCGCAGCCCCAGCATTTT. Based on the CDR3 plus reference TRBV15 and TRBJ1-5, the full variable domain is DAMVIQNPRYQVTQFGKPVTLSCSQTLNHNVMYWYQQKSSQAPKLLFHYYDKDFNNEADTPDNFQSRRPNTSFCFLDIRSPGLGDTAMYLCATSRDLTGGAQPQHFGDGTRLSIL.

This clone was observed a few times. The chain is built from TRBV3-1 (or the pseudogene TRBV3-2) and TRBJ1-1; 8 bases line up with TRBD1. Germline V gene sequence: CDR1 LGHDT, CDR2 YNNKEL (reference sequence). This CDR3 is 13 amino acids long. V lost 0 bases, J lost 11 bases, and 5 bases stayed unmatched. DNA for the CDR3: TGTGCCAGCAGCCAAGACCCCAGGGGGCAGGCTTTCTTT. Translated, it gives CASSQDPRGQAFF.

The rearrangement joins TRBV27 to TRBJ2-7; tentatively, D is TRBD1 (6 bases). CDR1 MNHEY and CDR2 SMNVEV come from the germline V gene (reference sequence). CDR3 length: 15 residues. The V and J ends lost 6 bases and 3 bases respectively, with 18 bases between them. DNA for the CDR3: TGTGCCAGCAGGCAGAACAGGGACCGACTCTACGAGCAGTACTTC. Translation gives CASRQNRDRLYEQYF.

CDR3 amino acids: CASSPVSNGGTEAFF. CDR3 sequence (DNA): TGTGCCAGCAGCCCCGTGAGCAACGGGGGGACTGAAGCTTTCTTT. The V call is TRBV7-2, the J call TRBJ1-1; possible D gene TRBD1, 5 bases. The CDR3 is made up of 15 amino acids. With 5 bases removed from V and 5 bases from J, the gap between germline ends came to 18 bases. The germline V gene has CDR1 SGHTA and CDR2 FQGNSA. Using reference TRBV7-2 and TRBJ1-1 for the parts outside the CDR3, the full variable domain is GAGVSQSPSNKVTEKGKDVELRCDPISGHTALYWYRQSLGQGLEFLIYFQGNSAPDKSGLPSDRFSAERTGGSVSTLTIQRTQQEDSAVYLCASSPVSNGGTEAFFGQGTRLTVV.

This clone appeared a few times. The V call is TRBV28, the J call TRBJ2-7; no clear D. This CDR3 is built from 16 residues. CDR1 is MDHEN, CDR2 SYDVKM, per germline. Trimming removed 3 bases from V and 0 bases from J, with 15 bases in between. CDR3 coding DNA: TGTGCCAGCAGTTTCTCCTACCTCCAGCGCTCCTACGAGCAGTACTTC. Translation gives CASSFSYLQRSYEQYF.

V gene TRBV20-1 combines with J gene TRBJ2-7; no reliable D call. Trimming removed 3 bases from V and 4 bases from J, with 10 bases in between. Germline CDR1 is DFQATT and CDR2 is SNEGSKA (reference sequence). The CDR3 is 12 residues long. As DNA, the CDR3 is TGCAGTGCTAGTGTAGGAGATTACGAGCAGTACTTC. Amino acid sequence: CSASVGDYEQYF.

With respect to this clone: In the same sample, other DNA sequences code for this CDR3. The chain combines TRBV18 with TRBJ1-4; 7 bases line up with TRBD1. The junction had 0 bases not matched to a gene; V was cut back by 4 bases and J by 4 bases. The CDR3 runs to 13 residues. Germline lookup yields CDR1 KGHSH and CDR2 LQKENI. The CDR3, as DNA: TGTGCCAGCTCACGGGACAGTAATGAAAAACTGTTTTTT. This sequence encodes CASSRDSNEKLFF.

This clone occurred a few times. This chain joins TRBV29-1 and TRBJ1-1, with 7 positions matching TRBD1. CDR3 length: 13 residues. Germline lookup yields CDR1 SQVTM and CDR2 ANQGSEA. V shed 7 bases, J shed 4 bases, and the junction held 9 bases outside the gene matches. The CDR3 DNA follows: TGCAGCGGATCGCCAGGGGGAGGCACTGAAGCTTTCTTT. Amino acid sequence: CSGSPGGGTEAFF.

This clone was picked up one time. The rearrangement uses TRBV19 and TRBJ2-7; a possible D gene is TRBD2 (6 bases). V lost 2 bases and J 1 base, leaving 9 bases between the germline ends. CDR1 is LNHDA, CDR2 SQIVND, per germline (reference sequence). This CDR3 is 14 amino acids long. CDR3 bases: TGTGCCAGTAGTATAAACGGGGGTTCCTACGAGCAGTACTTC. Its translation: CASSINGGSYEQYF.

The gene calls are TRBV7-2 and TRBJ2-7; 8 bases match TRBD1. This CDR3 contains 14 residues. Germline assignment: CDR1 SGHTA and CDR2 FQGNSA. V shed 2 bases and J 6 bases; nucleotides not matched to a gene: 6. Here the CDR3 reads CASSLSRGLSEQYF. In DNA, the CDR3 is TGTGCCAGCAGCTTATCCAGGGGGCTGAGCGAGCAGTACTTC.

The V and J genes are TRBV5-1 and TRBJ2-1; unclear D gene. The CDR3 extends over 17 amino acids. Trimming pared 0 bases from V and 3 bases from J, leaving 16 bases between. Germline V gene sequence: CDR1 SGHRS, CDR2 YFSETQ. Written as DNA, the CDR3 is TGCGCCAGCAGCTTGGATCCCTCAGGTGATTACTACAATGAGCAGTTCTTC. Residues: CASSLDPSGDYYNEQFF. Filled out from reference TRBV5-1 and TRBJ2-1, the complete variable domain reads KAGVTQTPRYLIKTRGQQVTLSCSPISGHRSVSWYQQTPGQGLQFLFEYFSETQRNKGNFPGRFSGRQFSNSRSEMNVSTLELGDSALYLCASSLDPSGDYYNEQFFGPGTRLTVL.

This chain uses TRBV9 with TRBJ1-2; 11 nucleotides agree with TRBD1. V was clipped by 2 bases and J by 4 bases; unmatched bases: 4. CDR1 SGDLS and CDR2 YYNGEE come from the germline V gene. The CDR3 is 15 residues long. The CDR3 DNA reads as TGTGCCAGCAGCGTGGGACAGGGGGTCACCTATGGCTACACCTTC. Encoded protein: CASSVGQGVTYGYTF.

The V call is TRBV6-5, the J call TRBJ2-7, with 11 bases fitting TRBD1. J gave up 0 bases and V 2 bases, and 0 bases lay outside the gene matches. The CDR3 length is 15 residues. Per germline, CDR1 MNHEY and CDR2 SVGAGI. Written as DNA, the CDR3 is TGTGCCAGCAGTTACGGGACAGGGGGCTCCTACGAGCAGTACTTC. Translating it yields CASSYGTGGSYEQYF.

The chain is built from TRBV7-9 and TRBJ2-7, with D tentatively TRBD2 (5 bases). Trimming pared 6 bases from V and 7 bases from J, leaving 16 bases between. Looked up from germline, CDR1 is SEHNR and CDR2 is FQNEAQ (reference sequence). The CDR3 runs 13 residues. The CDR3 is CASSPDGKPEQYF. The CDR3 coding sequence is TGTGCCAGCAGTCCGGACGGGAAGCCAGAGCAGTACTTC.

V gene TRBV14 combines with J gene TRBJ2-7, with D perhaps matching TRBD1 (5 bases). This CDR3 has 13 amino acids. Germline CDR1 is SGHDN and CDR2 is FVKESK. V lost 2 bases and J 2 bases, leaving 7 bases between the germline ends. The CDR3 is CASSQSTAYEQYF. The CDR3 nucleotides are TGTGCCAGCAGCCAATCGACAGCCTACGAGCAGTACTTC.

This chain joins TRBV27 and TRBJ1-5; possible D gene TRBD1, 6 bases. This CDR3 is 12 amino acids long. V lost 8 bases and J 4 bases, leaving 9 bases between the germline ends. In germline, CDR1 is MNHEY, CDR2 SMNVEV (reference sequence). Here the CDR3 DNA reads TGTGCCAGCGGGACACAGAATCAGCCCCAGCATTTT. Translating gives CASGTQNQPQHF.

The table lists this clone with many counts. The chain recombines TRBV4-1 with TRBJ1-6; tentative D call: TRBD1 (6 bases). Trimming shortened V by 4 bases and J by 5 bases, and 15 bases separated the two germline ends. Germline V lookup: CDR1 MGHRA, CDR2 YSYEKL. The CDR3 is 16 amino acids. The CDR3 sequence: CASSLEQGIDNSPLHF. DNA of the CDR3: TGCGCCAGCAGCCTCGAGCAGGGGATCGATAATTCACCCCTCCACTTT.

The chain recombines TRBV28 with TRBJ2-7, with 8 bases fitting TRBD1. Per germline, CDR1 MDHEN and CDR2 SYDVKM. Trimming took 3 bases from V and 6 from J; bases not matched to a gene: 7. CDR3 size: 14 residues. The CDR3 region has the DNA TGTGCCAGCAGTTTCGCGGCAGGGGGCGCCGAGCAGTACTTC. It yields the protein CASSFAAGGAEQYF. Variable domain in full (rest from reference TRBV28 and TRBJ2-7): DVKVTQSSRYLVKRTGEKVFLECVQDMDHENMFWYRQDPGLGLRLIYFSYDVKMKEKGDIPEGYSVSREKKERFSLILESASTNQTSMYLCASSFAAGGAEQYFGPGTRLTVT.

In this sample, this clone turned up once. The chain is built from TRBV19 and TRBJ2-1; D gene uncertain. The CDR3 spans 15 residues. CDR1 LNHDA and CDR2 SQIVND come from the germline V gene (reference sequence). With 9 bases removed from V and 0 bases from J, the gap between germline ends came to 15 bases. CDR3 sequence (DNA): TGTGCCAGCTCTCCCGGGTCCCCCTCCTACAATGAGCAGTTCTTC. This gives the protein CASSPGSPSYNEQFF.

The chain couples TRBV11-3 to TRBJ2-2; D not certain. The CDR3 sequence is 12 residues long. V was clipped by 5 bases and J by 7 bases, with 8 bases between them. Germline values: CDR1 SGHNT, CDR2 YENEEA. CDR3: CASSRGYGELFF. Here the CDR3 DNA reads TGTGCCAGCAGCCGAGGTTACGGGGAGCTGTTTTTT.